This entry lists 6 T cell receptor beta chains sequenced from one sample in a study of tumor-infiltrating lymphocytes in primary liver carcinoma. Starting material of approximately 500 ng total RNA yielded TCR beta cDNA via a constant-region primer. For TCR beta, libraries were produced by three nested multiplex PCR rounds using slightly modified ARM-PCR. PCR rounds one and two used TRBV1-TRBV30 forward primers with a C-beta reverse primer for around 11 cycles each. Each CDR3 protein is one row after TCRdb ran MiXCR on the multiplex PCR reads. In the table there are around 50,000 distinct CDR3 sequences, around three quarters of which are singletons. The source material, about 17-31 mg of unsorted bulk tissue, was used to co-extract RNA and DNA. Sequencing was carried out using liver tumor tissue from sampling region 3. Specified subset: tumor region T3, left-lateral pole. All receptors come from a man in his forties or fifties with primary liver carcinoma and hepatitis B virus infection.

V is TRBV6-5 and J is TRBJ1-1, with D tentatively TRBD1 (5 bases). The CDR3 runs 18 residues. The V end was cut by 7 bases, the J end by 0 bases, with 24 bases between. CDR1 is MNHEY and CDR2 is SVGAGI in the germline V gene. CDR3 bases: TGTGCCAGCACCCCACACAGGTTTGTGAAGGGGCTGAACACTGAAGCTTTCTTT. This gives the protein CASTPHRFVKGLNTEAFF.

Worth noting for this clonotype: One junction end disagrees with the germline gene, perhaps due to a read error. The CDR3 here is CVSSSEGGASAYEQYF. In DNA form, the CDR3 reads TGTGTCAGCAGCTCAGAGGGAGGAGCTTCCGCCTACGAGCAGTACTTC. The rearrangement joins TRBV11-2 to TRBJ2-7, with a possible D match to TRBD2 (6 bases). This CDR3 comprises 16 residues. The germline gives CDR1 SGHAT, CDR2 FQNNGV. Full variable domain (outside the CDR3, taken from reference TRBV11-2 and TRBJ2-7): EAGVAQSPRYKIIEKRQSVAFWCNPISGHATLYWYQQILGQGPKLLIQFQNNGVVDDSQLPKDRFSAERLKGVDSTLKIQPAKLEDSAVYLCVSSSEGGASAYEQYFGPGTRLTVT.

About this clonotype itself: The germline gene is not matched at one end of the junction; a read error may be the cause. The chain carries TRBV12-3 or TRBV12-4 and TRBJ2-1; the D gene is possibly TRBD2 (6 bases). This CDR3 contains 14 residues. The CDR3 nucleotides read TGCGCCAGCAGCCCAAGACTAGATATCGATGAGCAGTTCTTC. This gives the protein CASSPRLDIDEQFF.

The genes are TRBV10-3 and TRBJ2-7; D gene uncertain. CDR1 ENHRY and CDR2 SYGVKD come from the germline V gene. CDR3 length equals 12 residues. Between the trimmed V and J ends, which lost 10 bases and 9 bases, there was a span of 19 bases. The CDR3, as DNA: TGTGCCACCAGCCGAGATGATTCAGCGCAGTACTTC. The encoded protein is CATSRDDSAQYF.

In the case of this clonotype: The junction shows a germline mismatch at one end, possibly a read error. The genes are TRBV4-1 and TRBJ2-2; TRBD1 might be the D (6 bases). The CDR3 is 16 residues long. Germline loops: CDR1 MGHRA, CDR2 YSYEKL. The CDR3 sequence: CGSSPQGQTDTGELFF. CDR3 coding DNA: TGCGGCAGCAGCCCACAGGGTCAGACGGACACCGGGGAGTTGTTTTTT.

Remarks on this clonotype: Since a much larger clone is just one base distant, this may be a read error. The chain recombines TRBV28 with TRBJ2-5; D is unresolved. Germline loops: CDR1 MDHEN, CDR2 SYDVKM. The CDR3 loop spans 14 amino acids. V was clipped by 10 bases and J by 5 bases, with 20 bases between them. This chain's CDR3 is CANSSGPLGETQYF. The CDR3 DNA sequence: TGTGCCAACAGCTCCGGGCCTCTCGGGGAGACCCAGTACTTC. The whole variable domain, remainder taken from reference TRBV28 and TRBJ2-5, is DVKVTQSSRYLVKRTGEKVFLECVQDMDHENMFWYRQDPGLGLRLIYFSYDVKMKEKGDIPEGYSVSREKKERFSLILESASTNQTSMYLCANSSGPLGETQYFGPGTRLLVL.